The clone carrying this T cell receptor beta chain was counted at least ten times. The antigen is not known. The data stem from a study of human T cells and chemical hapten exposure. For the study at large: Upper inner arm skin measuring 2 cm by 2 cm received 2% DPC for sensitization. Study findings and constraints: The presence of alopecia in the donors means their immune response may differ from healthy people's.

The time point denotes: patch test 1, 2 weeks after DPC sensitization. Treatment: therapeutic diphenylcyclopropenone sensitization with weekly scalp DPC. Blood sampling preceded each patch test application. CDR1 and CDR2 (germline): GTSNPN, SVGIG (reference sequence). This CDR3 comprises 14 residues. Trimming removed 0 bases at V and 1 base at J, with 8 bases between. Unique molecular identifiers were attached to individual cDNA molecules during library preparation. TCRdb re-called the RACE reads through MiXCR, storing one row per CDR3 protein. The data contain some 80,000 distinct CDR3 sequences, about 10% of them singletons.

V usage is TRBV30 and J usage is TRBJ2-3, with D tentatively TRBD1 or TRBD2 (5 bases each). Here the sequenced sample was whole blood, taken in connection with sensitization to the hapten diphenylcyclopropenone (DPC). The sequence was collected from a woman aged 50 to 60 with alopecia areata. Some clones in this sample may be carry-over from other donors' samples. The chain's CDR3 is CAWSVLGGTDTQYF. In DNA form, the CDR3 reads TGTGCCTGGAGTGTACTGGGGGGCACAGATACGCAGTATTTT.